These 21 T cell receptor beta chains were all obtained from the same sample, sequenced in a study of cytomegalovirus exposure and HLA in healthy donors. The PCR made use of 60 Vbeta and 13 Jbeta primers. TCRdb's table, derived via immunoSEQ multiplex PCR, lists solely in-frame clones and lacks some. The table includes about 130,000 clones, more than 8% detected once. Sequences were obtained from PBMCs. All receptors derive from a middle-aged man in good health and CMV-seronegative.

The chain carries TRBV7-2 and TRBJ1-2; D is uncertain. The CDR3 length is 15 residues. Trimming took 3 bases from V and 1 from J, leaving 12 bases between them. Germline V gene sequence: CDR1 SGHTA, CDR2 FQGNSA. The CDR3 loop is CASSFDRGFNYGYTF. DNA for the CDR3: TGTGCCAGCAGCTTCGACCGGGGTTTTAACTATGGCTACACCTTC.

The chain carries TRBV12-5 and TRBJ1-1; no clear D. Germline CDR1 reads LGHNT; CDR2 reads FRNRAP. This CDR3 region has 13 residues. Trimming pared 1 base from V and 0 bases from J, leaving 3 bases between. CDR3 in DNA: TGTGCTAGTGGTTTGGGCGTGAACACTGAAGCTTTCTTT. Its protein is CASGLGVNTEAFF.

Here the CDR3 reads CASRTGSIADTQYF. The CDR3 DNA reads TGTGCCAGCCGGACAGGGAGTATTGCAGATACGCAGTATTTT. The chain joins TRBV6-5 to TRBJ2-3, with 8 bases aligning to TRBD1. Germline V gene lookup returns CDR1 MNHEY and CDR2 SVGAGI. V was clipped by 8 bases and J by 4 bases; unmatched bases: 8. This CDR3 region has 14 residues.

The chain's CDR3 is CASTAGKNSPLHF. The CDR3 coding sequence is TGTGCCAGTACGGCAGGGAAGAATTCACCCCTCCACTTT. The chain joins TRBV19 to TRBJ1-6, with TRBD1 as a possible D gene (5 bases). Trimming removed 7 bases at V and 7 bases at J, with 11 bases between. Looked up from germline, CDR1 is LNHDA and CDR2 is SQIVND (reference sequence). The CDR3 runs to 13 residues.

The chain links TRBV11-2 to TRBJ2-5, with a tentative D call TRBD1 (5 bases). Germline CDR1 SGHAT, CDR2 FQNNGV. The CDR3 consists of 11 residues. With 5 bases removed from V and 5 bases from J, the gap between germline ends came to 6 bases. The CDR3 sequence is CASSGAETQYF. As DNA, the CDR3 is TGTGCCAGCAGCGGGGCCGAGACCCAGTACTTC. Using reference TRBV11-2 and TRBJ2-5 for the parts outside the CDR3, the full variable domain is EAGVAQSPRYKIIEKRQSVAFWCNPISGHATLYWYQQILGQGPKLLIQFQNNGVVDDSQLPKDRFSAERLKGVDSTLKIQPAKLEDSAVYLCASSGAETQYFGPGTRLLVL.

This clone occurred a few times. V gene TRBV18 combines with J gene TRBJ2-5, with 8 bases lining up with TRBD2. The V gene end was trimmed by 3 bases and the J gene end by 0 bases; junction bases not matched to a gene: 6. This CDR3 spans 16 amino acids. CDR1 is KGHSH, CDR2 LQKENI, per germline. CDR3 bases: TGTGCCAGCTCACCCCTAGCGGGTGGGTACCAAGAGACCCAGTACTTC. Translated: CASSPLAGGYQETQYF.

The J gene is TRBJ2-5, the V gene TRBV5-1; possibly TRBD2 for D (5 bases). V lost 0 bases, J lost 2 bases, and 11 bases lay in between. The CDR3 totals 15 residues. The germline gives CDR1 SGHRS, CDR2 YFSETQ. CDR3 DNA: TGCGCCAGCAGCTTGGGCAGCGGAACACAAGAGACCCAGTACTTC. It encodes CASSLGSGTQETQYF.

V usage is TRBV10-1 and J usage is TRBJ2-3; a possible D gene is TRBD2 (5 bases). Germline V gene data show CDR1 as WNHNN and CDR2 as SYGVQD (reference sequence). CDR3 length: 13 residues. Trimming removed 8 bases at V and 1 base at J, with 10 bases between. This CDR3 is CASGLGGTDTQYF. As DNA, the CDR3 is TGCGCCAGCGGTCTCGGGGGCACAGATACGCAGTATTTT.

The chain recombines TRBV27 with TRBJ1-2; 8 positions agree with TRBD1. The CDR3 totals 13 residues. The ends lost 3 bases at V and 8 bases at J; junction bases unmatched: 5. The germline V gene encodes CDR1 MNHEY and CDR2 SMNVEV (reference sequence). CDR3 DNA: TGTGCCAGCAGTTTGAACACAGGGGGAGGCTACACCTTC. Translating it yields CASSLNTGGGYTF.

This clone was counted between two and nine times. The chain has TRBV6-5 and TRBJ1-1; 7 bases are shared with TRBD1. CDR3 length equals 15 residues. Germline trimming cut 6 bases from V and 6 bases from J; bases unmatched to any gene: 13. CDR1 and CDR2 (germline): MNHEY, SVGAGI. The CDR3, as DNA: TGTGCCAGCAGACTCGATGACAGGGTGGGACCTGAAGCTTTCTTT. Its translation is CASRLDDRVGPEAFF.

The chain links TRBV5-4 to TRBJ2-2; D is unclear. The CDR3 has 12 amino acids. Per the germline V gene, CDR1 is SGHNT and CDR2 is YYREEE (reference sequence). V was cut by 4 bases and J by 4 bases, with 5 bases left in between. CDR3 residues: CASSTTTGELFF. DNA of the CDR3: TGTGCCAGCAGCACAACCACCGGGGAGCTGTTTTTT.

This clone turned up a few times. The chain employs TRBV7-9 and TRBJ1-6; no clear D. The V gene lost 5 bases and the J gene lost 8 bases, with 16 bases spanning the gap. Per the germline V gene, CDR1 is SEHNR and CDR2 is FQNEAQ (reference sequence). The CDR3 loop spans 15 amino acids. As DNA, the CDR3 is TGTGCCAGCAGCCTGGCAGGCTCCCGTCATTCACCCCTCCACTTT. Translation: CASSLAGSRHSPLHF.

For this clone: This specimen includes other DNA sequences encoding the same CDR3. The chain has TRBV6-5 and TRBJ2-3, with D possibly matching TRBD2 (5 bases). Germline assignment: CDR1 MNHEY and CDR2 SVGAGI. CDR3 length: 14 residues. V was pared by 8 bases and J by 0 bases, with 12 bases between. The DNA of the CDR3 is TGTGCCAGCTCGTTAGGAGGAAGCACAGATACGCAGTATTTT. It codes for CASSLGGSTDTQYF.

The genes are TRBV4-1 and TRBJ2-7, with 10 bases lining up with TRBD2. J was trimmed by 2 bases and V by 1 base; bases with no gene match: 8. CDR1 and CDR2 from the germline V gene are MGHRA and YSYEKL. This CDR3 has 17 residues. The CDR3 is CASSQGGLAGDPYEQYF. For the CDR3, the DNA is TGCGCCAGCAGCCAAGGTGGTCTAGCGGGGGACCCCTACGAGCAGTACTTC.

The genes are TRBV2 and TRBJ1-1; 11 bases match TRBD1. Trimming cost V 6 bases and J 6 bases; bases outside gene matches: 3. There are 13 residues in the CDR3. Germline V gene sequence: CDR1 SNHLY, CDR2 FYNNEI. The CDR3 DNA reads TGTGCCAGCAGGGACAGGGGGCCCCCTGAAGCTTTCTTT. This gives the protein CASRDRGPPEAFF.

This chain links TRBV5-1 with TRBJ2-6, with 9 bases matching TRBD1. Germline CDR1 is SGHRS and CDR2 is YFSETQ. The CDR3 loop spans 17 amino acids. The V gene end was trimmed by 4 bases and the J gene end by 0 bases; junction bases not matched to a gene: 5. In DNA, the CDR3 is TGCGCCAGCAGCGACGACAGGGGGGACTCTGGGGCCAACGTCCTGACTTTC. This sequence encodes CASSDDRGDSGANVLTF.

This clone was recorded a few times. The chain employs TRBV4-1 and TRBJ2-2, with D hard to call. Germline V CDR1 and CDR2: MGHRA, YSYEKL. The CDR3 sequence is 14 residues long. V was clipped by 1 base and J by 6 bases, with 9 bases between them. The CDR3 DNA reads as TGCGCCAGCAGCCAAGCCTCAGGTCCCGGGGAGCTGTTTTTT. It specifies CASSQASGPGELFF.

There are a few counts of this clone. This chain joins TRBV7-2 and TRBJ1-4; 7 positions match TRBD1. CDR1 and CDR2 (germline): SGHTA, FQGNSA. The ends lost 4 bases at V and 4 bases at J; junction bases unmatched: 3. This CDR3 has 14 residues. The CDR3 is CASSSDRFNEKLFF. CDR3 sequence (DNA): TGTGCCAGCAGCTCGGACAGGTTTAATGAAAAACTGTTTTTT.

The chain has TRBV18 and TRBJ1-2; TRBD1 matches 8 bases. CDR1 is KGHSH, CDR2 LQKENI, per germline. The junction had 10 bases not matched to a gene; V was cut back by 6 bases and J by 4 bases. This CDR3 spans 15 amino acids. This CDR3 is CASSSGTGSFYGYTF. In DNA form, the CDR3 reads TGTGCCAGCTCGTCCGGGACAGGAAGTTTCTATGGCTACACCTTC.

Regarding this clone: Because the CDR3's place on the DNA is in doubt, the DNA is left out and the CDR3 is given as listed by TCRdb. Other DNA variants within this sample encode the same CDR3. V and J are TRBV11-2 and TRBJ2-7; the D call of TRBD1 is as the table states it, not checked on the DNA. CDR1 and CDR2 (germline): SGHAT, FQNNGV. Ends included, the CDR3 has 15 residues. The CDR3 is CASSPFGQGSYEQYF.

This clone was seen more than once but under ten times. The chain links TRBV6-6 to TRBJ2-5, with a weak D call TRBD1 (6 bases). Germline CDR1 is MNHNY and CDR2 is SVGAGI (reference sequence). Trimming shortened V by 5 bases and J by 5 bases, and 18 bases separated the two germline ends. This CDR3 comprises 15 residues. CDR3 DNA sequence: TGTGCCAGCAGTCGAGCCGGGACACCCCAGGAGACCCAGTACTTC. This encodes CASSRAGTPQETQYF.